This TCR beta chain was retrieved from a study of CD8+ T cells in alopecia areata. Treatment denoted: oral pan-JAK inhibitor, 5-10 mg twice daily. Extracted RNA was reverse transcribed, and the resulting cDNA served as sequencing template. TCRdb keeps only in-frame clones here, not all; method: immunoSEQ multiplex PCR. The repertoire consists of 200,000 to 250,000 clones, with more than 55% occurring once and the leading ten covering 0.95% to 1.5%. This specimen was CD4+ T cells sorted from blood, taken around week 44, from a patient treated with tofacitinib. This sequence originates from a human donor with alopecia areata.

For the CDR3, the DNA is TGTGCCAGCAGCTCGGACGGTTTTGGCTACACCTTC. Its protein product is CASSSDGFGYTF. The J gene is TRBJ1-2, the V gene TRBV11-2; no reliable D call. The CDR3 loop spans 12 amino acids. V was clipped by 4 bases and J by 7 bases, with 10 bases between them. From germline, CDR1 is SGHAT and CDR2 FQNNGV.